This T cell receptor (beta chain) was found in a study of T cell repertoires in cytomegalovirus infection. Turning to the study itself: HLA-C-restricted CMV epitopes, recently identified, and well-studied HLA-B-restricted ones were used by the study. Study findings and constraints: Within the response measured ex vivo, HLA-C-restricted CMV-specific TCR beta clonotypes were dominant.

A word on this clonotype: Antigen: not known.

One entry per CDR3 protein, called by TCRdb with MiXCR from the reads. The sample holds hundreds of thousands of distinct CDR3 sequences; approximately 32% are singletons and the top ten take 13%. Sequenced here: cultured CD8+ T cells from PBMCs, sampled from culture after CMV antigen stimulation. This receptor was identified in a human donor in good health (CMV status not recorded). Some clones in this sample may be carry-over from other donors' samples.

CDR3 amino acids: CASSHQRGGNQPQHF. The CDR3 coding sequence is TGCGCCAGCAGCCATCAAAGGGGGGGGAATCAGCCCCAGCATTTT. The genes are TRBV4-1 and TRBJ1-5; possibly TRBD1 for D (6 bases). The ends were cut back, 3 bases at V and 4 bases at J, with 13 bases in the middle. This CDR3 contains 15 residues. Germline loops: CDR1 MGHRA, CDR2 YSYEKL.